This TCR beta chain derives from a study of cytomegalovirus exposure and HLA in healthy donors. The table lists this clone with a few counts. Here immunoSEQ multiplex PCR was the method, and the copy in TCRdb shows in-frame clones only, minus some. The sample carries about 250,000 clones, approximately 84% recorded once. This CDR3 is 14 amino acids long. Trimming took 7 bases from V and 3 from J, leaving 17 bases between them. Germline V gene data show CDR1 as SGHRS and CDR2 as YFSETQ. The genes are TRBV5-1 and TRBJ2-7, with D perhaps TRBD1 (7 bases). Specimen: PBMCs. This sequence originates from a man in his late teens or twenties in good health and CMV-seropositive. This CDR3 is CASGAGQGGYEQYF. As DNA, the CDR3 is TGCGCCAGCGGGGCGGGGCAGGGGGGCTACGAGCAGTACTTC.